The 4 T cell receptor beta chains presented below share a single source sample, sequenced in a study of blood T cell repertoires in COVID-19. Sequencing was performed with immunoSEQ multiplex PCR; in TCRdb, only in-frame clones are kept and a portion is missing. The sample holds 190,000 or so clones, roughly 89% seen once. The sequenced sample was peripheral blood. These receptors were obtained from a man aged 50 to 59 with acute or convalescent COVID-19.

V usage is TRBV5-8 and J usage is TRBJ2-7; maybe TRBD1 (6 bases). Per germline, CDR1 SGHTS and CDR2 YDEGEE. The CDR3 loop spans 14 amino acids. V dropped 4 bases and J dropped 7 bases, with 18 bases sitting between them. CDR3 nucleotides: TGTGCCAGCAGCCAGAGGGACATCCTGGGGGAGCAGTACGTC. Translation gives CASSQRDILGEQYV.

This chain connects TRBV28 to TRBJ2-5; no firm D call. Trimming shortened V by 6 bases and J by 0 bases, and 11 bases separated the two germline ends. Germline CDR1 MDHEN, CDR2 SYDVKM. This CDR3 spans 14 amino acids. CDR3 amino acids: CASRTQRYQETQYF. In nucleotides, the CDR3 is TGTGCCAGCAGAACCCAGCGTTACCAAGAGACCCAGTACTTC. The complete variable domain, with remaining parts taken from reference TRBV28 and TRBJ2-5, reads DVKVTQSSRYLVKRTGEKVFLECVQDMDHENMFWYRQDPGLGLRLIYFSYDVKMKEKGDIPEGYSVSREKKERFSLILESASTNQTSMYLCASRTQRYQETQYFGPGTRLLVL.

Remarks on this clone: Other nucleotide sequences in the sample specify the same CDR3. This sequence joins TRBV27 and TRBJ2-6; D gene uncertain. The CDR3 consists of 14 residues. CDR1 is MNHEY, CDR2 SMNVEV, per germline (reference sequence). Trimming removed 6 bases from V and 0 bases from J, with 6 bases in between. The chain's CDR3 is CASSFLSGANVLTF. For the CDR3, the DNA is TGTGCCAGCAGCTTCCTCTCTGGGGCCAACGTCCTGACTTTC.

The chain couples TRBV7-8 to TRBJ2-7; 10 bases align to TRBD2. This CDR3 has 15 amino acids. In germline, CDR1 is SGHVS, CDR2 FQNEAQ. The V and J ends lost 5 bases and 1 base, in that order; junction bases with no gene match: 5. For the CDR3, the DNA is TGTGCCAGCAGCCAGGCTAGCGGGGGTTCCTACGAGCAGTACGTC. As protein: CASSQASGGSYEQYV.